These 25 T cell receptor beta chains originate from one sample sequenced in a study of graft-versus-host responses after intestinal transplantation. These receptors lack a known antigen. Sequencing was performed with immunoSEQ multiplex PCR; in TCRdb, only in-frame clones are kept and a portion is missing. The repertoire includes about 73,000 clones, around 87% of them detected once, and less than 5% sits in the top ten. The source material was unstimulated CD8+ T cells sorted from spleen or lymph node cells, sampled before transplant. These receptors all come from a human donor who was the organ donor for an intestinal transplant.

This clone was recorded once. The V and J genes are TRBV2 and TRBJ1-5; unclear D gene. CDR1 and CDR2 (germline): SNHLY, FYNNEI. This CDR3 has 15 residues. V gave up 3 bases and J gave up 7 bases, with 16 bases separating them. CDR3 nucleotide sequence: TGTGCCAGCAGTGATTTACGGGGTACGGTCCAGCCCCAGCATTTT. Protein product: CASSDLRGTVQPQHF.

V and J are TRBV19 and TRBJ1-2; no clear D gene. Trimming shortened V by 5 bases and J by 6 bases, and 13 bases separated the two germline ends. This CDR3 is built from 13 residues. Germline V gene sequence: CDR1 LNHDA, CDR2 SQIVND (reference sequence). CDR3 protein: CASSPESYDGYTF. CDR3 nucleotide sequence: TGTGCCAGTAGTCCTGAGAGCTATGATGGCTACACCTTC.

The chain couples TRBV13 to TRBJ1-3; possible D gene TRBD1, 5 bases. This CDR3 contains 15 residues. The germline V gene has CDR1 PRHDT and CDR2 FYEKMQ (reference sequence). Trimming removed 5 bases from V and 2 bases from J, with 13 bases in between. CDR3 sequence reads: CASSLKGFAGNTIYF. For the CDR3, the DNA is TGTGCCAGCAGCCTAAAGGGGTTTGCTGGAAACACCATATATTTT.

J is TRBJ2-3 and V is TRBV5-6, with TRBD2 matching over 10 bases. The CDR3 covers 17 residues. CDR1 is SGHDT and CDR2 is YYEEEE in the germline V gene. The junction had 7 bases not matched to a gene; V was cut back by 1 base and J by 2 bases. CDR3 in DNA: TGTGCCAGCAGCTTGTGGGGTAGCGGGGGGATCACAGATACGCAGTATTTT. This encodes CASSLWGSGGITDTQYF. Using reference TRBV5-6 and TRBJ2-3 for the parts outside the CDR3, the full variable domain is DAGVTQSPTHLIKTRGQQVTLRCSPKSGHDTVSWYQQALGQGPQFIFQYYEEEERQRGNFPDRFSGHQFPNYSSELNVNALLLGDSALYLCASSLWGSGGITDTQYFGPGTRLTVL.

The chain is built from TRBV13 and TRBJ2-5, with a tentative D call TRBD2 (5 bases). V was trimmed by 5 bases and J by 3 bases, leaving 10 bases between them. This CDR3 region has 13 residues. Germline V gene sequence: CDR1 PRHDT, CDR2 FYEKMQ (reference sequence). The chain's CDR3 is CASSITSKETQYF. DNA of the CDR3: TGTGCCAGCAGCATAACTAGTAAAGAGACCCAGTACTTC.

The table lists this clone with a count of one. The V and J genes are TRBV27 and TRBJ2-4; D gene ambiguous. The CDR3 sequence is 14 residues long. From germline, CDR1 is MNHEY and CDR2 SMNVEV (reference sequence). Trimming removed 1 base from V and 3 bases from J, with 7 bases in between. In DNA form, the CDR3 reads TGTGCCAGCAGTTTATACTTTGACAAAAACATTCAGTACTTC. Its translation: CASSLYFDKNIQYF.

J is TRBJ1-1 and V is TRBV5-1, with TRBD1 as a possible D gene (6 bases). V was cut by 0 bases and J by 3 bases, with 12 bases left in between. CDR3 size: 15 residues. CDR1 and CDR2 from the germline V gene are SGHRS and YFSETQ. The CDR3 coding sequence is TGCGCCAGCAGCTTGGAGGGGACAAGGTACACTGAAGCTTTCTTT. It is translated as CASSLEGTRYTEAFF.

The chain uses TRBV30 and TRBJ1-1; TRBD1 is a possible D gene (5 bases). Trimming stripped 4 bases from V and 4 bases from J, with 25 bases between. The CDR3 has 17 amino acids. Germline V gives CDR1 GTSNPN, CDR2 SVGIG (reference sequence). CDR3 DNA: TGTGCCTGGATATCATTTTTTGGGCTGGGGACTTTCACTGAAGCTTTCTTT. Its translation is CAWISFFGLGTFTEAFF.

This chain connects TRBV19 to TRBJ2-7; 11 nucleotides agree with TRBD2. The CDR3 runs to 20 residues. Germline V lookup: CDR1 LNHDA, CDR2 SQIVND (reference sequence). V lost 2 bases to trimming and J lost 0 bases; unmatched junction nucleotides: 15. CDR3 sequence: CASSIPETSGGLLYSYEQYV. CDR3 nucleotides: TGTGCCAGTAGTATACCCGAAACTAGCGGGGGCCTACTGTACTCCTACGAGCAGTACGTC.

This chain connects TRBV5-4 to TRBJ2-5, with D maybe TRBD1 (6 bases). Germline V CDR1 and CDR2: SGHNT, YYREEE (reference sequence). There are 15 residues in the CDR3. V gave up 6 bases and J gave up 4 bases, with 19 bases separating them. The CDR3 spells CASNSEGETLETQYF. The DNA for the CDR3 is TGTGCCAGCAACTCCGAGGGGGAGACCCTAGAGACCCAGTACTTC.

The J gene is TRBJ2-1, the V gene TRBV9; a weak D match, TRBD2 (6 bases). Trimming took off 3 bases at V and 4 bases at J, with 14 bases between the two ends. Germline loops: CDR1 SGDLS, CDR2 YYNGEE. CDR3 length: 15 amino acids. Here the CDR3 reads CASSARGVSYNEQFF. The CDR3 DNA is TGTGCCAGCAGCGCTCGCGGGGTTTCATACAATGAGCAGTTCTTC.

The rearrangement uses TRBV19 and TRBJ2-1; a possible D gene is TRBD2 (6 bases). V lost 7 bases to trimming and J lost 3 bases, with 10 bases between them. The CDR3 contains 13 residues. Germline values: CDR1 LNHDA, CDR2 SQIVND (reference sequence). DNA of the CDR3: TGTGCCAGTAACACCGGGGGCTACAATGAGCAGTTCTTC. As protein: CASNTGGYNEQFF. The full variable domain, in which reference TRBV19 and TRBJ2-1 provide the parts outside the CDR3, is DGGITQSPKYLFRKEGQNVTLSCEQNLNHDAMYWYRQDPGQGLRLIYYSQIVNDFQKGDIAEGYSVSREKKESFPLTVTSAQKNPTAFYLCASNTGGYNEQFFGPGTRLTVL.

The CDR3 reads CASSHHGQDGYTF. DNA for the CDR3: TGTGCCAGCAGCCACCATGGGCAAGATGGCTACACCTTC. V and J are TRBV7-3 and TRBJ1-2, with D unresolved. Germline V lookup: CDR1 SGHTA, CDR2 FQGTGA. Trimming took off 5 bases at V and 6 bases at J, with 13 bases between the two ends. The CDR3 is 13 residues long.

This rearrangement joins TRBV27 to TRBJ2-3, with 9 bases that match TRBD1. The trim removed 5 bases at V and 2 bases at J, leaving 11 bases unmatched. The CDR3 has 17 amino acids. Germline assignment: CDR1 MNHEY and CDR2 SMNVEV (reference sequence). This CDR3 is CASSGGTGWLTTDTQYF. The CDR3 DNA reads as TGTGCCAGCAGTGGGGGGACAGGGTGGTTAACCACAGATACGCAGTATTTT.

J is TRBJ1-4 and V is TRBV4-3; D call uncertain. Germline CDR1 is LGHNA and CDR2 is YSLEER. The CDR3 has 16 residues. Trimming took off 2 bases at V and 5 bases at J, with 15 bases between the two ends. The CDR3 DNA reads TGCGCCAGCAGCCAATCCGTGGCCCCTTCGAATGAAAAACTGTTTTTT. This gives the protein CASSQSVAPSNEKLFF.

J is TRBJ2-3 and V is TRBV29-1, with 9 bases that match TRBD1. The CDR3 has 12 amino acids. V lost 7 bases, J lost 2 bases, and 1 base stayed unmatched. CDR1 is SQVTM, CDR2 ANQGSEA, per germline. Here the CDR3 reads CSGDRVTDTQYF. The CDR3 bases are TGCAGCGGGGACAGGGTCACAGATACGCAGTATTTT.

The V call is TRBV10-3, the J call TRBJ2-7, with TRBD1 matching 9 bases. The CDR3 length is 15 residues. CDR1 ENHRY and CDR2 SYGVKD come from the germline V gene. J gave up 3 bases and V 3 bases, and 6 bases lay outside the gene matches. This CDR3 reads CAISEPGQGRYEQYV. Written as DNA, the CDR3 is TGTGCCATCAGTGAACCGGGACAGGGACGCTACGAGCAGTACGTC.

V usage is TRBV5-4 and J usage is TRBJ2-3, with D tentatively TRBD2 (5 bases). Germline V gene lookup returns CDR1 SGHNT and CDR2 YYREEE (reference sequence). V lost 4 bases, J lost 0 bases, and 18 bases lay in between. This CDR3 comprises 17 residues. As DNA, the CDR3 is TGTGCCAGCAGCCCGAAGATTAGCGTACCTAGCACAGATACGCAGTATTTT. As protein: CASSPKISVPSTDTQYF.

The V gene is TRBV27, the J gene TRBJ2-3; D is perhaps TRBD1 (5 bases). Looked up from germline, CDR1 is MNHEY and CDR2 is SMNVEV (reference sequence). Trimming removed 5 bases at V and 4 bases at J, with 13 bases between. The CDR3 runs to 14 residues. CDR3 region: CASSPNTRADTQYF. CDR3 sequence (DNA): TGTGCCAGCAGTCCCAATACCAGGGCAGATACGCAGTATTTT.

The rearrangement joins TRBV9 to TRBJ2-5; D may be TRBD2 (6 bases). Germline V gene sequence: CDR1 SGDLS, CDR2 YYNGEE. Trimming removed 0 bases from V and 5 bases from J, with 14 bases in between. The CDR3 is 15 amino acids. The CDR3 DNA reads TGTGCCAGCAGCGTAGCGAGGGACTTCCTCGAGACCCAGTACTTC. It translates to CASSVARDFLETQYF. Full variable domain (rest looked up from reference TRBV9 and TRBJ2-5): DSGVTQTPKHLITATGQRVTLRCSPRSGDLSVYWYQQSLDQGLQFLIQYYNGEERAKGNILERFSAQQFPDLHSELNLSSLELGDSALYFCASSVARDFLETQYFGPGTRLLVL.

This chain connects TRBV27 to TRBJ1-1; D not certain. This CDR3 region has 12 residues. The V gene's germline CDR1 is MNHEY and CDR2 SMNVEV (reference sequence). V was pared by 7 bases and J by 6 bases, with 12 bases between. The DNA of the CDR3 is TGTGCCAGCACCCCAGGAGGCGCTGAAGCTTTCTTT. It translates to CASTPGGAEAFF.

This clone has a single count. The CDR3 DNA reads TGTGCCAGCAGCATACAGGACAATGAGCAGTTCTTC. Protein product: CASSIQDNEQFF. The chain links TRBV5-6 to TRBJ2-1; D possibly corresponds to TRBD1 (5 bases). Germline values: CDR1 SGHDT, CDR2 YYEEEE. The CDR3 extends over 12 amino acids. The V gene lost 4 bases and the J gene lost 5 bases, with 7 bases spanning the gap.

The chain links TRBV30 to TRBJ1-1, with D perhaps matching TRBD1 (5 bases). V lost 1 base, J lost 1 base, and 7 bases lay in between. The CDR3 covers 13 residues. Germline lookup yields CDR1 GTSNPN and CDR2 SVGIG (reference sequence). The CDR3 loop reads CAWSAQANTEAFF. For the CDR3, the DNA is TGTGCCTGGAGTGCACAGGCGAACACTGAAGCTTTCTTT.

CDR3 nucleotides: TGTGCCTGCGCCGGGGGGCTGGTGAACACTGAAGCTTTCTTT. It yields the protein CACAGGLVNTEAFF. J is TRBJ1-1 and V is TRBV2; TRBD1 is a possible D gene (6 bases). Per germline, CDR1 SNHLY and CDR2 FYNNEI. This CDR3 is 14 amino acids long. Trimming removed 11 bases at V and 0 bases at J, with 16 bases between.

This chain uses TRBV4-2 with TRBJ1-6; D uncertain. The CDR3 runs to 15 residues. V was shortened by 3 bases and J by 3 bases, with 9 bases between the two germline ends. The V gene's germline CDR1 is LGHNA and CDR2 YNFKEQ. The DNA of the CDR3 is TGTGCCAGCAGCCACACTGGTTTCTATAATTCACCCCTCCACTTT. Translated: CASSHTGFYNSPLHF.